This entry features one T cell receptor (beta chain) sequence. The data originate from a study of blood T cell repertoires in COVID-19. Allocation to cohorts depended on clinical history reported by the participants. The CDR3 has 15 amino acids. Trimming shortened V by 1 base and J by 10 bases, and 16 bases separated the two germline ends. The germline CDR1 and CDR2 sequences are SGHVS and FQNEAQ. Authors' methods: Reference gene primer amplification yielded estimated nucleated cell counts. Sequencing used immunoSEQ multiplex PCR; TCRdb keeps in-frame clones, though not all of them. V, J and clone size derive from that table, while D and trimming were established from the DNA sequence. The data show 340,000 or so clones, 65% to 90% seen once.

The chain employs TRBV7-8 and TRBJ1-4, with D tentatively TRBD1 (5 bases). Source material: PBMCs or T cells enriched from blood (not recorded which). The TCR sequence derives from a woman in her thirties or forties with acute COVID-19. The CDR3, as DNA: TGTGCCAGCAGCTTAGTCAGTCAGGGTAGCGGAAAACTGTTTTTT. This encodes CASSLVSQGSGKLFF.